The following is a T cell receptor beta chain sequence with its context. Its antigen is unknown. The sample holds no much larger clone one base away, and base qualities are not on file. The library was obtained by multiplex PCR. The sequencer was an Illumina HiSeq 4000. iRepertoire HTBI primers and Arm-PCR amplification of CDR3 regions were used to construct TCR beta libraries. PCR products were gel purified before sequencing. Turning to the authors' computational methods: Across samples, approximately 68 TRBV and 13 to 15 TRBJ segments were identified and used for gene usage analysis of CDR3 amino acid clonotypes. COPE and FqMerger were used to merge the filtered high-quality paired reads into contigs. BLAST was used to align contigs to IMGT TRBV, TRBD and TRBJ reference genes, with CDR3 defined following IMGT. Any clonotype with a frequency above 0.1% was counted as a highly expanded clone. Repertoire diversity was measured by Shannon entropy, and V-J evenness by the Gini coefficient. A clonotype found in more than one individual was treated as public. The public reads were reanalyzed by TCRdb: fastp trimming at Q25, MiXCR alignment, in-frame beta chains only. CDR3 protein sequences are deduplicated, and each keeps its most common genes and DNA. The V and J calls and clone size are TCRdb's, not the authors'. Within this sample are 250,000 to 300,000 distinct CDR3 sequences, with more than 20% of them counted one time only. Around three fifths of the sample lies in the top ten.

This record belongs to a study of regulatory T cells in long-lasting Graves disease (dated by TCRdb to about 2021). Turning to the overall study: To count as having persistent Graves' disease, a patient had to have received antithyroid drug treatment for over 5 years with TSH receptor autoantibodies remaining persistently positive. This study used TCR sequencing and RNA sequencing of peripheral blood to compare persistent Graves' disease patients against newly diagnosed Graves' disease patients. On average, persistent Graves' disease patients in the clinical cohort had been on antithyroid drugs for eight to twelve years. The study took place in China and was registered as a clinical trial. A total of approximately 35 samples underwent TCR sequencing: around 13 from persistent and roughly 20 from newly diagnosed Graves' disease patients. Findings and caveats that apply to the study as a whole: Because the primary lesion, thyroid tissue, could not be accessed, the study looked at peripheral blood alone. Persistent disease showed preferential use of TRBV28, TRBJ1-2 and TRBJ2-5, whereas newly diagnosed disease favored TRBV20-1 and TRBJ2-1. Persistent Graves' disease patients showed lower TCR Shannon entropy and fewer highly expanded clones than newly diagnosed patients, suggesting clonal expansion. Sequencing and analysis were restricted to the TCR beta chain. As a limitation, the authors acknowledged that the small sample size may reduce accuracy. Patients with persistent disease shared more public clonotypes (about 2,900) than newly diagnosed patients did (nearly 1,000).

Reading the label with the study, this specimen's time point is: persistent/refractory GD, antithyroid drugs over 5 years with positive TRAb. RNA was extracted from PBMCs in TRIzol for both TCR sequencing and RNA sequencing. The diagnosis of Graves' disease followed American Thyroid Association guidelines. Patients for the study were recruited at an endocrinology department in Xi'an, China. Each patient gave roughly 8.4 milliliters of peripheral blood, collected in an EDTA anticoagulant tube. PBMCs were isolated by Ficoll Paque Plus density gradient separation without further T cell sorting. RNA quality was checked with an Agilent 2100 Bioanalyzer and agarose gel, and concentration with a NanoDrop 2000. The CDR3 goes from the cysteine to the phenylalanine over 15 residues. The only DNA kept is the CDR3, 45 bases in frame from the first base. The germline V gene provides CDR1 KGHDR and CDR2 SFDVKD. Compared with germline, V lacks 5 bases and J lacks 4 bases; bases without a gene match: 6.

Recombination linked TRBV24-1 to TRBJ2-5, with 10 central nucleotides matching TRBD1. The TCR comes from a female donor with Graves disease. The sample in question was peripheral blood mononuclear cells (PBMCs), obtained when the disease was refractory, from a patient treated with antithyroid drugs. The CDR3 reads CATSVGQGERETQYF. The sequenced DNA: TGTGCCACCAGTGTTGGACAGGGGGAGAGAGAGACCCAGTACTTC.